This TCR beta chain was captured in a study of blood T cell repertoires in COVID-19. This table comes from immunoSEQ multiplex PCR, and its TCRdb copy is limited to in-frame clones, with some not included. The table has hundreds of thousands of clones, about nine tenths seen once; the top ten hold less than 4%. From germline, CDR1 is SGHVS and CDR2 FQNEAQ. The CDR3 covers 15 residues. V lost 5 bases and J lost 7; bases outside the gene matches: 10. This chain connects TRBV7-8 to TRBJ2-1, with TRBD1 matching 8 bases. The receptor's source is a woman in her twenties or thirties with acute COVID-19. Source material: PBMCs or T cells enriched from blood (not recorded which). The DNA of the CDR3 is TGTGCCAGCAGCACTCGTCAGGGGGCGCGGAATGAGCAGTTCTTC. Protein sequence: CASSTRQGARNEQFF.